This passage covers 26 T cell receptor beta chains from one sample sequenced in a study of regulatory T cells in long-lasting Graves disease. Noted time point: persistent/refractory GD, antithyroid drugs over 5 years with positive TRAb. PBMC-derived RNA was used for the TCR library. The authors built TCR beta libraries using iRepertoire HTBI primers and Arm-PCR of CDR3 regions. MiXCR was run by TCRdb on the multiplex PCR reads, yielding one entry per CDR3 protein. The table includes under 450,000 distinct CDR3 sequences, 23% detected once. The sequencing here drew on peripheral blood mononuclear cells (PBMCs), taken when the disease was refractory, from a patient treated with antithyroid drugs. These receptors originate from a female donor with Graves disease.

V and J are TRBV30 and TRBJ1-2, with 12 positions matching TRBD1. J lost 6 bases, V lost 1 base, and 3 bases had no gene match. Looked up from germline, CDR1 is GTSNPN and CDR2 is SVGIG (reference sequence). The length of the CDR3 is 14 residues. This CDR3 is CAWSAGTGGDGYTF. The CDR3 DNA is TGTGCCTGGAGTGCCGGGACAGGGGGCGATGGCTACACCTTC.

As for this clonotype: A junction boundary mismatches the germline segment, possibly from a read error. The chain links TRBV27 to TRBJ2-6, with D possibly matching TRBD2 (6 bases). CDR1 and CDR2 from the germline V gene are MNHEY and SMNVEV (reference sequence). CDR3 size: 17 residues. The CDR3 sequence is CASSQAWEASGTNVLTF. Written as DNA, the CDR3 is TGTGCCAGCTCCCAAGCTTGGGAGGCAAGTGGGACCAACGTCCTGACTTTC.

The rearrangement links TRBV9 to TRBJ2-5; D is undetermined. The CDR3 covers 15 residues. Germline V gene lookup returns CDR1 SGDLS and CDR2 YYNGEE. V shed 5 bases and J shed 5 bases, with 19 bases lying between them. The CDR3 DNA reads TGTGCCAGCAGTTATGGGATGGGAATAACGGAGACCCAGTACTTC. Translating it yields CASSYGMGITETQYF.

The genes are TRBV3-1 and TRBJ1-2; TRBD1 is a possible D gene (5 bases). V was cut by 7 bases and J by 5 bases, with 17 bases left in between. Germline values: CDR1 LGHDT, CDR2 YNNKEL (reference sequence). This CDR3 has 14 residues. The CDR3 reads CASTPTRGGYGYTF. Written as DNA, the CDR3 is TGTGCCAGCACTCCCACACGGGGGGGGTATGGCTACACCTTC.

The chain is built from TRBV5-1 and TRBJ2-7; possibly TRBD2 for D (7 bases). The CDR3 runs to 14 residues. V gave up 9 bases and J gave up 4 bases, with 20 bases separating them. Germline V lookup: CDR1 SGHRS, CDR2 YFSETQ. CDR3 nucleotides: TGCGCCATCATAGACGGGGGGCCGAGATACGAGCAGTACTTC. Translating gives CAIIDGGPRYEQYF. The full variable domain, completed using reference TRBV5-1 and TRBJ2-7, is KAGVTQTPRYLIKTRGQQVTLSCSPISGHRSVSWYQQTPGQGLQFLFEYFSETQRNKGNFPGRFSGRQFSNSRSEMNVSTLELGDSALYLCAIIDGGPRYEQYFGPGTRLTVT.

V gene TRBV20-1 combines with J gene TRBJ2-7; D is unresolved. Germline-derived CDR1 and CDR2 are DFQATT and SNEGSKA (reference sequence). Trimming shortened V by 5 bases and J by 0 bases, and 17 bases separated the two germline ends. The CDR3 has 15 residues. Here the CDR3 reads CSAPSVGESSYEQYF. The DNA for the CDR3 is TGCAGTGCTCCATCGGTCGGCGAAAGCTCCTACGAGCAGTACTTC.

This clonotype was counted only a few times. V is TRBV2 and J is TRBJ2-3; 7 bases are shared with TRBD1. The junction had 1 base not matched to a gene; V was cut back by 4 bases and J by 3 bases. The CDR3 runs to 13 residues. Germline lookup yields CDR1 SNHLY and CDR2 FYNNEI. This chain's CDR3 is CASSGQGTDTQYF. DNA for the CDR3: TGTGCCAGCAGTGGACAGGGTACAGATACGCAGTATTTT. Full variable domain (rest looked up from reference TRBV2 and TRBJ2-3): EPEVTQTPSHQVTQMGQEVILRCVPISNHLYFYWYRQILGQKVEFLVSFYNNEISEKSEIFDDQFSVERPDGSNFTLKIRSTKLEDSAMYFCASSGQGTDTQYFGPGTRLTVL.

This chain links TRBV7-3 with TRBJ1-3; no clear D gene. Germline lookup yields CDR1 SGHTA and CDR2 FQGTGA. CDR3 length equals 16 residues. Trimming took 5 bases from V and 2 from J, leaving 16 bases between them. The CDR3 bases are TGTGCCAGCAGCCCTTCCTCATGGCGCCCTGGAAACACCATATATTTT. Translated, it gives CASSPSSWRPGNTIYF.

The chain recombines TRBV5-1 with TRBJ1-1; D is undetermined. The germline CDR1 and CDR2 sequences are SGHRS and YFSETQ. V was pared by 1 base and J by 1 base, with 14 bases between. CDR3 size: 16 residues. As DNA, the CDR3 is TGCGCCAGCAGCTTGTATGCCGGAGTCACGAACACTGAAGCTTTCTTT. It translates to CASSLYAGVTNTEAFF.

In its sample, this clonotype was seen once. The chain combines TRBV7-8 with TRBJ2-1; 13 bases map to TRBD2. Per germline, CDR1 SGHVS and CDR2 FQNEAQ. J lost 9 bases, V lost 5 bases, and 4 bases had no gene match. The CDR3 sequence is 14 residues long. CDR3 sequence: CASSPGLAGAEQFF. Written as DNA, the CDR3 is TGTGCCAGCAGCCCAGGACTAGCGGGAGCTGAGCAGTTCTTC.

This chain joins TRBV19 and TRBJ1-3; no definite D call. With 3 bases removed from V and 0 bases from J, the gap between germline ends came to 9 bases. The CDR3 consists of 15 residues. Germline values: CDR1 LNHDA, CDR2 SQIVND (reference sequence). The CDR3 sequence: CASSISVSSGNTIYF. The DNA for the CDR3 is TGTGCCAGTAGTATCAGCGTTAGCTCTGGAAACACCATATATTTT.

The chain has TRBV6-1 and TRBJ1-5; unclear D gene. The V end was cut by 5 bases, the J end by 4 bases, with 9 bases between. The CDR3 is 13 amino acids. CDR1 is MNHNS, CDR2 SASEGT, per germline. The CDR3 sequence: CASSTPANQPQHF. In nucleotides, the CDR3 is TGTGCCAGCAGTACCCCGGCTAATCAGCCCCAGCATTTT.

This clonotype showed up many times. In nucleotides, the CDR3 is TGTGCCACCAGCAGAATGACCTTGGGGAATCAGCCCCAGCATTTT. Protein product: CATSRMTLGNQPQHF. The chain employs TRBV15 and TRBJ1-5; no clear D. The CDR3 runs to 15 residues. The V and J ends lost 2 bases and 4 bases respectively, with 12 bases between them. Germline V lookup: CDR1 LNHNV, CDR2 YYDKDF (reference sequence).

This clonotype has more than one count but fewer than ten. This chain uses TRBV7-9 with TRBJ2-7, with TRBD2 matching 8 bases. The CDR3 runs 15 residues. Germline CDR1 and CDR2: SEHNR and FQNEAQ (reference sequence). The J segment lost 6 bases and the V segment lost 5 bases, leaving 12 bases of the junction unmatched. The CDR3 sequence: CASSRYTETSAEQYF. The CDR3 DNA sequence: TGTGCCAGCAGCCGTTACACCGAGACTAGCGCCGAGCAGTACTTC.

This clonotype was seen ten or more times. The chain carries TRBV5-1 and TRBJ1-6, with D unclear. The germline gives CDR1 SGHRS, CDR2 YFSETQ. The CDR3 has 14 amino acids. V gave up 0 bases and J gave up 9 bases, with 10 bases separating them. The CDR3 protein is CASSLEGIRSPLHF. CDR3 nucleotides: TGCGCCAGCAGCTTGGAGGGTATTCGTTCACCCCTCCACTTT.

This clonotype was counted ten times or more. J is TRBJ1-5 and V is TRBV28; TRBD1 is a possible D gene (6 bases). This CDR3 region has 15 residues. Trimming shortened V by 5 bases and J by 1 base, and 12 bases separated the two germline ends. The germline CDR1 and CDR2 sequences are MDHEN and SYDVKM. The CDR3 protein is CASSNGGHSNQPQHF. In DNA form, the CDR3 reads TGTGCCAGCAGTAACGGGGGGCACAGCAATCAGCCCCAGCATTTT.

The sample holds a few counts of this clonotype. The chain uses TRBV7-9 and TRBJ2-7; maybe TRBD2 (5 bases). CDR3 length: 16 amino acids. Trimming shortened V by 3 bases and J by 0 bases, and 15 bases separated the two germline ends. Germline-derived CDR1 and CDR2 are SEHNR and FQNEAQ (reference sequence). The CDR3 protein is CASSFYGGLSSYEQYF. CDR3 bases: TGTGCCAGCAGCTTTTATGGCGGGCTAAGCTCCTACGAGCAGTACTTC.

This clonotype is a singleton in its sample. It may be a read error: a sequence one base away is much more abundant. The rearrangement uses TRBV11-2 and TRBJ1-1; a weak D match, TRBD1 (5 bases). This CDR3 is 14 amino acids long. CDR1 is SGHAT and CDR2 is FQNNGV in the germline V gene. V dropped 4 bases and J dropped 6 bases, with 15 bases sitting between them. CDR3 bases: TGTGCCAGCAGCTCGGTGGGCAGGGAAGCTGAAGCTTTCTTT. This translates into CASSSVGREAEAFF. Full variable domain (remainder filled in from reference TRBV11-2 and TRBJ1-1): EAGVAQSPRYKIIEKRQSVAFWCNPISGHATLYWYQQILGQGPKLLIQFQNNGVVDDSQLPKDRFSAERLKGVDSTLKIQPAKLEDSAVYLCASSSVGREAEAFFGQGTRLTVV.

V gene TRBV19 combines with J gene TRBJ2-7; 9 bases agree with TRBD2. The trim removed 1 base at V and 1 base at J, leaving 2 bases unmatched. In germline, CDR1 is LNHDA, CDR2 SQIVND (reference sequence). The CDR3 is 15 residues long. CDR3 sequence reads: CASSIASGGSYEQYF. DNA of the CDR3: TGTGCCAGTAGTATAGCAAGCGGGGGGTCCTACGAGCAGTACTTC.

The sample holds a few counts of this clonotype. The V gene is TRBV7-9, the J gene TRBJ1-2; no clear D. Trimming removed 6 bases from V and 1 base from J, with 12 bases in between. CDR1 and CDR2 (germline): SEHNR, FQNEAQ (reference sequence). The CDR3 is made up of 14 amino acids. As DNA, the CDR3 is TGTGCCAGCAGTGGCTCTTGGAATAACTATGGCTACACCTTC. This gives the protein CASSGSWNNYGYTF.

In this sample, this clonotype turned up many times. The V and J genes are TRBV27 and TRBJ1-1, with a weak D call TRBD1 (5 bases). Germline lookup yields CDR1 MNHEY and CDR2 SMNVEV (reference sequence). CDR3 length equals 15 residues. V was pared by 4 bases and J by 5 bases, with 17 bases between. CDR3 region: CASSSYRFPPTEAFF. CDR3 bases: TGTGCCAGCAGTTCGTACAGGTTCCCCCCGACTGAAGCTTTCTTT.

This clonotype was detected only a few times. CDR3 DNA sequence: TGTGCCAGCAGTTCGACAGGGCGGTCGAATGAGCAGTTCTTC. It is translated as CASSSTGRSNEQFF. The chain is built from TRBV28 and TRBJ2-1; 7 nucleotides line up with TRBD1. Germline-derived CDR1 and CDR2 are MDHEN and SYDVKM. With 4 bases clipped from V and 7 bases from J, the junction kept 7 bases outside the gene matches. This CDR3 is 14 amino acids long.

This clonotype was seen ten or more times. V usage is TRBV6-1 and J usage is TRBJ2-5; D uncertain. The CDR3 is 11 amino acids. The germline CDR1 and CDR2 sequences are MNHNS and SASEGT. The V and J ends lost 5 bases and 3 bases respectively, with 4 bases between them. For the CDR3, the DNA is TGTGCCAGCAGTCCCAAAGAGACCCAGTACTTC. This translates into CASSPKETQYF.

The gene calls are TRBV3-1 and TRBJ2-1; tentative D call: TRBD2 (5 bases). The ends were cut back, 4 bases at V and 6 bases at J, with 16 bases in the middle. This CDR3 has 15 amino acids. Per germline, CDR1 LGHDT and CDR2 YNNKEL (reference sequence). The CDR3 loop is CASSPTGRSTNEQFF. The CDR3 bases are TGTGCCAGCAGCCCTACTGGGAGAAGTACCAATGAGCAGTTCTTC.

This clonotype was seen at least ten times. The genes are TRBV11-1 and TRBJ2-5, with D tentatively TRBD2 (5 bases). Germline CDR1 and CDR2: SGHAT and FQDESV (reference sequence). Trimming stripped 3 bases from V and 4 bases from J, with 18 bases between. The CDR3 consists of 16 residues. The CDR3 coding sequence is TGTGCCAGCAGCTTCCTTGTCGCCGGGATAACAGAGACCCAGTACTTC. Amino acid sequence: CASSFLVAGITETQYF. Full variable domain (missing parts from reference TRBV11-1 and TRBJ2-5): EAEVAQSPRYKITEKSQAVAFWCDPISGHATLYWYRQILGQGPELLVQFQDESVVDDSQLPKDRFSAERLKGVDSTLKIQPAELGDSAMYLCASSFLVAGITETQYFGPGTRLLVL.

Worth noting for this clonotype: One end of the junction is discordant with germline, which a read error may explain. The genes are TRBV3-1 and TRBJ2-7, with no clear D. The germline gives CDR1 LGHDT, CDR2 YNNKEL (reference sequence). The CDR3 length is 15 residues. In nucleotides, the CDR3 is TGTGCCAGCAGCCAAGCACAAACTCTCCAGGACCCGGTTGATTTC. Protein: CASSQAQTLQDPVDF.